The 30 T cell receptor beta chains below all came from one sample that was sequenced in a study of blood T cell repertoires in COVID-19. TCRdb keeps only in-frame clones here, not all; method: immunoSEQ multiplex PCR. Of 200,000 to 250,000 clones in the sample, around 89% were seen once. Sequencing used PBMCs or T cells enriched from blood (not recorded which). The receptors were gathered from a woman under 30 in a cohort exposed to, infected with or recovered from COVID-19 (not recorded which).

The genes are TRBV4-1 and TRBJ2-7; 9 bases map to TRBD1. Germline loops: CDR1 MGHRA, CDR2 YSYEKL. This CDR3 has 14 amino acids. V was clipped by 3 bases and J by 4 bases; unmatched bases: 4. CDR3 protein: CASSQDRGTYEQYF. In nucleotides, the CDR3 is TGCGCCAGCAGCCAGGACAGGGGAACTTACGAGCAGTACTTC.

The chain combines TRBV18 with TRBJ2-3, with 11 bases matching TRBD1. The V gene's germline CDR1 is KGHSH and CDR2 LQKENI. Germline trimming cut 4 bases from V and 3 bases from J; bases unmatched to any gene: 6. This CDR3 has 16 amino acids. The CDR3 reads CASSRPGTGGTDTQYF. The CDR3 DNA sequence: TGTGCCAGCTCACGGCCCGGGACAGGGGGAACAGATACGCAGTATTTT.

The chain is built from TRBV28 and TRBJ2-7; 11 nucleotides align to TRBD1. The V segment lost 5 bases and the J segment 5 bases; nucleotides outside the gene matches: 8. This CDR3 is built from 15 residues. CDR1 is MDHEN and CDR2 is SYDVKM in the germline V gene. CDR3 in amino acids: CASSLTGTGGNEQYF. The CDR3 coding sequence is TGTGCCAGCAGTCTCACCGGGACAGGGGGAAACGAGCAGTACTTC.

V gene TRBV28 combines with J gene TRBJ1-4; D gene uncertain. Germline lookup yields CDR1 MDHEN and CDR2 SYDVKM. CDR3 length equals 14 residues. Deletions cut 5 bases from V and 0 bases from J, with 7 bases between. In DNA form, the CDR3 reads TGTGCCAGCAGTCGTGTTGCAACTAATGAAAAACTGTTTTTT. Translation: CASSRVATNEKLFF.

This clone was found a few times. Other DNA sequences in the same sample also yield this CDR3. The chain recombines TRBV9 with TRBJ1-2; possibly TRBD1 for D (5 bases). Trimming left V 0 bases short and J 3 bases short, with 9 bases between. The CDR3 is 14 residues long. CDR1 and CDR2 (germline): SGDLS, YYNGEE. The CDR3 nucleotides are TGTGCCAGCAGCGTAGGTGGAGGGGACTATGGCTACACCTTC. This sequence encodes CASSVGGGDYGYTF. The variable domain in full, completed from reference TRBV9 and TRBJ1-2, reads DSGVTQTPKHLITATGQRVTLRCSPRSGDLSVYWYQQSLDQGLQFLIQYYNGEERAKGNILERFSAQQFPDLHSELNLSSLELGDSALYFCASSVGGGDYGYTFGSGTRLTVV.

The chain employs TRBV9 and TRBJ2-1; unclear D gene. Trimming removed 0 bases at V and 0 bases at J, with 10 bases between. The CDR3 runs to 16 residues. Germline CDR1 SGDLS, CDR2 YYNGEE. DNA for the CDR3: TGTGCCAGCAGCGTAGGGAGCGACCACTCCTACAATGAGCAGTTCTTC. It encodes CASSVGSDHSYNEQFF.

The chain employs TRBV7-2 and TRBJ2-3, with a possible D match to TRBD1 (6 bases). Germline V gives CDR1 SGHTA, CDR2 FQGNSA. The CDR3 has 17 residues. V lost 5 bases to trimming and J lost 1 base, with 19 bases between them. CDR3 in DNA: TGTGCCAGCAGCAGACCTATCGAGGGGGTACGCACAGATACGCAGTATTTT. Its protein product is CASSRPIEGVRTDTQYF.

The chain joins TRBV29-1 to TRBJ2-3, with 8 bases lining up with TRBD2. The CDR3 length is 14 residues. The ends lost 7 bases at V and 2 bases at J; junction bases unmatched: 8. The germline V gene encodes CDR1 SQVTM and CDR2 ANQGSEA. CDR3 sequence (DNA): TGCAGCGCCCCAGGAGCGGGGGACACAGATACGCAGTATTTT. Amino acid sequence: CSAPGAGDTDTQYF.

The chain combines TRBV14 with TRBJ1-6, with no clear D. The CDR3 is 14 residues long. CDR1 SGHDN and CDR2 FVKESK come from the germline V gene. Trimming cost V 1 base and J 5 bases, with 6 bases left between them. The CDR3 sequence is CASSQVQDNSPLHF. DNA for the CDR3: TGTGCCAGCAGCCAAGTGCAGGATAATTCACCCCTCCACTTT. The full variable domain, its missing parts supplied by reference TRBV14 and TRBJ1-6, is EAGVTQFPSHSVIEKGQTVTLRCDPISGHDNLYWYRRVMGKEIKFLLHFVKESKQDESGMPNNRFLAERTGGTYSTLKVQPAELEDSGVYFCASSQVQDNSPLHFGNGTRLTVT.

J is TRBJ2-3 and V is TRBV3-1 (or the pseudogene TRBV3-2); TRBD2 might be the D (6 bases). Germline-derived CDR1 and CDR2 are LGHDT and YNNKEL (reference sequence). Trimming shortened V by 4 bases and J by 2 bases, and 16 bases separated the two germline ends. The CDR3 length is 16 residues. The CDR3 coding sequence is TGTGCCAGCAGCCTCACTCGGGACTTCTACACAGATACGCAGTATTTT. Protein product: CASSLTRDFYTDTQYF.

The chain has TRBV6-5 and TRBJ2-7; D is possibly TRBD1 (5 bases). CDR1 is MNHEY and CDR2 is SVGAGI in the germline V gene. The CDR3 length is 12 residues. V gave up 6 bases and J gave up 7 bases, with 13 bases separating them. CDR3 coding DNA: TGTGCCAGCAGGTCAGACAGTGGGGAGCAGTACTTC. Translated: CASRSDSGEQYF.

This clone showed up just a few times. This specimen includes other DNA sequences encoding the same CDR3. The genes are TRBV2 and TRBJ1-2, with no clear D. Trimming took 1 base from V and 4 from J, leaving 7 bases between them. This CDR3 spans 13 amino acids. Per the germline V gene, CDR1 is SNHLY and CDR2 is FYNNEI. Here the CDR3 DNA reads TGTGCCAGCAGTGAAGGAGGGTCCTATGGCTACACCTTC. This sequence encodes CASSEGGSYGYTF.

The chain joins TRBV9 to TRBJ1-5; 7 bases map to TRBD1. The CDR3 spans 15 residues. The germline V gene has CDR1 SGDLS and CDR2 YYNGEE. V gave up 3 bases and J gave up 6 bases; unmatched junction bases: 9. In DNA form, the CDR3 reads TGTGCCAGCAGCGCTTATGACAGGGAAGGTCAGCCCCAGCATTTT. Residues: CASSAYDREGQPQHF.

This clone was seen only a few times. The gene calls are TRBV10-3 and TRBJ1-1; 8 bases align to TRBD1. V gave up 6 bases and J gave up 1 base; unmatched junction bases: 4. The CDR3 sequence is 14 residues long. Germline V gene data show CDR1 as ENHRY and CDR2 as SYGVKD. The CDR3 protein is CAISVQGENTEAFF. CDR3 nucleotide sequence: TGTGCCATCAGCGTACAGGGGGAGAACACTGAAGCTTTCTTT.

This clone was seen once. The J gene is TRBJ2-1, the V gene TRBV7-3; 10 bases match TRBD2. This CDR3 has 15 amino acids. Losses at the gene ends were 5 bases for V and 6 bases for J; bases not matched to a gene: 7. Germline lookup yields CDR1 SGHTA and CDR2 FQGTGA. Here the CDR3 reads CASSPSRTSGNEQFF. For the CDR3, the DNA is TGTGCCAGCAGCCCCTCTCGGACTAGCGGCAATGAGCAGTTCTTC.

The chain links TRBV7-2 to TRBJ1-5; D remains ambiguous. The CDR3 is 13 residues long. CDR1 is SGHTA and CDR2 is FQGNSA in the germline V gene. The V end was cut by 5 bases, the J end by 2 bases, with 7 bases between. Here the CDR3 DNA reads TGTGCCAGCAGCCCCCGGGGCAATCAGCCCCAGCATTTT. Translation gives CASSPRGNQPQHF.

The V call is TRBV28, the J call TRBJ1-4, with D maybe TRBD1 (5 bases). The germline V gene encodes CDR1 MDHEN and CDR2 SYDVKM. Trimming took off 5 bases at V and 5 bases at J, with 12 bases between the two ends. The CDR3 contains 14 residues. As DNA, the CDR3 is TGTGCCAGCAGTCCGCCTGGGGGGAATGAAAAACTGTTTTTT. Translation gives CASSPPGGNEKLFF.

The CDR3 DNA reads as TGTGCCAGCAGCTTAACGGGGACTAGCGGGTTCGGGGATACGCAGTATTTT. Translation gives CASSLTGTSGFGDTQYF. The rearrangement links TRBV5-6 to TRBJ2-3; 12 bases match TRBD2. V shed 2 bases, J shed 6 bases, and the junction held 10 bases outside the gene matches. The germline V gene encodes CDR1 SGHDT and CDR2 YYEEEE. This CDR3 region has 17 residues.

The chain recombines TRBV7-9 with TRBJ1-6; TRBD1 matches at 7 bases. Germline CDR1 reads SEHNR; CDR2 reads FQNEAQ (reference sequence). V trimming: 6 bases; J trimming: 6 bases; junction bases outside the gene matches: 11. The CDR3 consists of 16 residues. DNA for the CDR3: TGTGCCAGCAGTTTAACAGGGGCAAGGGGTAATTCACCCCTCCACTTT. As protein: CASSLTGARGNSPLHF.

The V call is TRBV18, the J call TRBJ1-1; the match to TRBD1 covers 8 bases. The trim removed 5 bases at V and 4 bases at J, leaving 9 bases unmatched. CDR1 and CDR2 from the germline V gene are KGHSH and LQKENI. CDR3 length: 15 amino acids. The CDR3 DNA is TGTGCCAGCTCAATAGCCGGACAGGGTCCCACTGAAGCTTTCTTT. Translated: CASSIAGQGPTEAFF.

This chain's CDR3 is CASSLGQSTDTQYF. CDR3 coding DNA: TGTGCCAGCAGCTTAGGACAGAGCACAGATACGCAGTATTTT. V and J are TRBV7-9 and TRBJ2-3; TRBD1 is a possible D gene (5 bases). V lost 1 base, J lost 0 bases, and 5 bases lay in between. Germline CDR1 reads SEHNR; CDR2 reads FQNEAQ (reference sequence). The CDR3 extends over 14 amino acids.

This chain uses TRBV2 with TRBJ2-7; the D is unclear. Trimming cost V 7 bases and J 0 bases, with 22 bases left between them. The CDR3 is 17 residues long. Germline V lookup: CDR1 SNHLY, CDR2 FYNNEI. CDR3: CASILGDDAQSSYEQYF. For the CDR3, the DNA is TGTGCCAGCATCCTCGGAGACGACGCCCAGAGCTCCTACGAGCAGTACTTC. The full variable domain, rest sourced from reference TRBV2 and TRBJ2-7, is EPEVTQTPSHQVTQMGQEVILRCVPISNHLYFYWYRQILGQKVEFLVSFYNNEISEKSEIFDDQFSVERPDGSNFTLKIRSTKLEDSAMYFCASILGDDAQSSYEQYFGPGTRLTVT.

The rearrangement links TRBV14 to TRBJ2-7; maybe TRBD2 (7 bases). This CDR3 spans 16 amino acids. Trimming removed 5 bases from V and 7 bases from J, with 24 bases in between. Germline V gene lookup returns CDR1 SGHDN and CDR2 FVKESK. CDR3 sequence: CASSEGGAAPLREQYF. The CDR3 coding sequence is TGTGCCAGCAGCGAGGGGGGGGCAGCACCACTACGGGAGCAGTACTTC.

Here the CDR3 reads CASSLGLDSDTQYF. The CDR3 region has the DNA TGTGCCAGCAGCTTGGGACTAGATTCAGATACGCAGTATTTT. This sequence joins TRBV5-4 and TRBJ2-3; maybe TRBD2 (6 bases). This CDR3 contains 14 residues. V dropped 0 bases and J dropped 4 bases, with 9 bases sitting between them. Germline CDR1 SGHNT, CDR2 YYREEE (reference sequence).

The chain joins TRBV6-5 to TRBJ1-6, with TRBD1 identical over 8 bases. There are 15 residues in the CDR3. Germline trimming cut 4 bases from V and 5 bases from J; bases unmatched to any gene: 4. CDR1 and CDR2 (germline): MNHEY, SVGAGI. CDR3 nucleotide sequence: TGTGCCAGCAGTTTGACAGGGGCGAATAATTCACCCCTCCACTTT. Its translation: CASSLTGANNSPLHF.

The chain joins TRBV10-1 to TRBJ2-2; D may be TRBD1 (5 bases). The CDR3 contains 16 residues. Germline CDR1 reads WNHNN; CDR2 reads SYGVQD (reference sequence). The V end lost 6 bases, the J end lost 3 bases, and 17 bases lay between the germline ends. The CDR3 DNA sequence: TGCGCCAGCAGCCCTCGAGGTCAGGGATACACCGGGGAGCTGTTTTTT. Translation: CASSPRGQGYTGELFF.

The gene calls are TRBV19 and TRBJ2-6, with D possibly matching TRBD2 (6 bases). The germline V gene encodes CDR1 LNHDA and CDR2 SQIVND (reference sequence). V was trimmed by 5 bases and J by 2 bases, leaving 13 bases between them. The CDR3 totals 16 residues. The CDR3 bases are TGTGCCAGTAGTGATATGGAGGGAACTGGGGCCAACGTCCTGACTTTC. It is translated as CASSDMEGTGANVLTF.

The chain couples TRBV18 to TRBJ2-7, with 10 bases lining up with TRBD2. V was pared by 3 bases and J by 7 bases, with 9 bases of the junction left unmatched. Looked up from germline, CDR1 is KGHSH and CDR2 is LQKENI. CDR3 size: 15 residues. CDR3: CASSPSSGRSIEQYF. The CDR3 DNA is TGTGCCAGCTCACCTTCTAGCGGGAGATCTATAGAGCAGTACTTC.

The V call is TRBV5-1, the J call TRBJ1-2, with D uncertain. The CDR3 has 14 amino acids. The germline V gene encodes CDR1 SGHRS and CDR2 YFSETQ. V was shortened by 0 bases and J by 8 bases, with 14 bases between the two germline ends. As DNA, the CDR3 is TGCGCCAGCAGCTTGGTCGGGGAGGTGCGCGGCTACACCTTC. The encoded protein is CASSLVGEVRGYTF.

The V call is TRBV5-1, the J call TRBJ1-3, with TRBD1 matching 9 bases. CDR3 length: 16 amino acids. Germline V lookup: CDR1 SGHRS, CDR2 YFSETQ. The V and J ends lost 4 bases and 4 bases, in that order; junction bases with no gene match: 9. CDR3 sequence: CASSLSGQGRGNTIYF. The CDR3, as DNA: TGCGCCAGCAGCCTTTCGGGACAGGGAAGAGGAAACACCATATATTTT.